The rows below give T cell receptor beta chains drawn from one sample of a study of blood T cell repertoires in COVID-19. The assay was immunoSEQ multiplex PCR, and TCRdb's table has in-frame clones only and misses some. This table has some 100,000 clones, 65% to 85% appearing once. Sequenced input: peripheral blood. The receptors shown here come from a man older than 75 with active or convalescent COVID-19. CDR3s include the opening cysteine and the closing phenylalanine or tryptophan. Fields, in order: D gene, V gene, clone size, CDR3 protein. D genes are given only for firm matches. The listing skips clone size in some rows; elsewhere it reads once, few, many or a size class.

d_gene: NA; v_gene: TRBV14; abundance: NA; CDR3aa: CASSDKGSGANVLTF
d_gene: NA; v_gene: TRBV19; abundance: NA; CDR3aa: CASRRRGGSLAKNIQYF
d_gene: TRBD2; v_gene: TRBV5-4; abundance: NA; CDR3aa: CASRPERGGQETQYF
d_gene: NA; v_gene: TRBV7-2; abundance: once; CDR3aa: CASSLGGGGTDTQYF
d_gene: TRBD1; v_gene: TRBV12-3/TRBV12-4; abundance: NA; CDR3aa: CASRRDSQETQYF
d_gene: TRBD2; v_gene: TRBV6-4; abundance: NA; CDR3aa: CASSDSGGAYEQFF
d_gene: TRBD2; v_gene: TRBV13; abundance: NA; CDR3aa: CASSRSGRNTGELFF
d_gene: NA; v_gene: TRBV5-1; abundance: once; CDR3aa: CASSLFGGASGAFF
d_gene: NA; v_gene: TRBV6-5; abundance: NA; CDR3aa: CASIESGRYNEQFF
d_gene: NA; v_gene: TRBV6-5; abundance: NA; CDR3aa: CASRLDSTTYQPQHF
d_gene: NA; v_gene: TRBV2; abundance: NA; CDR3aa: CAIEDSSSYNEQFF
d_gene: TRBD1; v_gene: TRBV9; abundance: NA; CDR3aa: CASSAGTVSYEQYF
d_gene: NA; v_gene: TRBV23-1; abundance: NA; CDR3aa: CASREEGLSGNTIYF
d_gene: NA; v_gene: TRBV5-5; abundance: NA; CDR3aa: CASIGERDKTYYGYTF
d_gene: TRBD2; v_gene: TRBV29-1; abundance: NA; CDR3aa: CSVETSGGQGEQFF
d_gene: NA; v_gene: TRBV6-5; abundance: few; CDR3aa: CASRAGRQNEKLFF
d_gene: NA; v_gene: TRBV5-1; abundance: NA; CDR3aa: CASSTRTDTDTQYF
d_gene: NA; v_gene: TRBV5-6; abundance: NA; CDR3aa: CASSFRTLVGTDTQYF
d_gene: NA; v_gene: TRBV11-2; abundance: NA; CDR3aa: CASSLAPEVEQYF
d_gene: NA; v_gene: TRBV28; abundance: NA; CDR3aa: CASRFTGGGETQYF
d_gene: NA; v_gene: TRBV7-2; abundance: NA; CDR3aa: CASRFSAQGSGSPLHF
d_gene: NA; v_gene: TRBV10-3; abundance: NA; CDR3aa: CAISQVTEAFF
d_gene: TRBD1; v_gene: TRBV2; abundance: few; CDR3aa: CARGTGYSGANVLTF
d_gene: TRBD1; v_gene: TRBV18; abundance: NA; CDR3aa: CASSPQLTGGTDTQYF
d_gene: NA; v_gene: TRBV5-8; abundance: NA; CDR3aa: CASSLGGGYNEQFF
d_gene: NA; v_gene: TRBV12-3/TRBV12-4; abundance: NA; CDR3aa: CATARMRSEGYTF
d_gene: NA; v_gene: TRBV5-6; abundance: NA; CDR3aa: CASSFRGMGTEAFF
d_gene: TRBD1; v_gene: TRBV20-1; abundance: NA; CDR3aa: CSAETGSSQFF
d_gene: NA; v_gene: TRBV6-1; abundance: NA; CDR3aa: CASSEGGWVTEAFF
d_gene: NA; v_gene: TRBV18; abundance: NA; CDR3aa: CASSPLTEEKLFF
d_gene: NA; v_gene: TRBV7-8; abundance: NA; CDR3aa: CASSLAWGGGQRAFF
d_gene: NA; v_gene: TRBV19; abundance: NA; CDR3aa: CASSIDPGHLSNQPQHF
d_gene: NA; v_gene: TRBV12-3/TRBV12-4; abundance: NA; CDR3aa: CASSSTGNTEAFF